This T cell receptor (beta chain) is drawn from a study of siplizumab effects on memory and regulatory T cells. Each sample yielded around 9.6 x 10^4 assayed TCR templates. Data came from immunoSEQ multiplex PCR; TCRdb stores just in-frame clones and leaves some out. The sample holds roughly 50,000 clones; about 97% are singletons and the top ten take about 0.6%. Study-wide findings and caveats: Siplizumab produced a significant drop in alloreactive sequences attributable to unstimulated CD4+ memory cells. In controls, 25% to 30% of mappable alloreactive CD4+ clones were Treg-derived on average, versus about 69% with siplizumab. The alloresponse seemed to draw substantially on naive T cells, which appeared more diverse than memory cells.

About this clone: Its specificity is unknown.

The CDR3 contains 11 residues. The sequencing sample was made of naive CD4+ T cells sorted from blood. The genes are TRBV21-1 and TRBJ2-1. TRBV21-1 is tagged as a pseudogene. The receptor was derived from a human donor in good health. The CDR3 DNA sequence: TGTGCCTTCCCTGGGATCAGTGAGCAGTTCTTC. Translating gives CAFPGISEQFF.